Listed here are 20 T cell receptor beta chains from one sample, sequenced in a study of OX40 agonist ivuxolimab in advanced cancers. Here immunoSEQ multiplex PCR was the method, and the copy in TCRdb shows in-frame clones only, minus some. The sample shows roughly 73,000 clones, more than 70% of them seen only once. The sequencing used CD4+ or CD8+ T cells sorted from blood, collected in a trial of the OX40 agonist ivuxolimab. The receptors originated from an adult with an advanced solid tumor such as melanoma, head and neck, liver or kidney cancer.

The rearrangement uses TRBV7-8 and TRBJ1-1, with D maybe TRBD1 (6 bases). The CDR3 sequence is 14 residues long. With 4 bases removed from V and 0 bases from J, the gap between germline ends came to 9 bases. Germline assignment: CDR1 SGHVS and CDR2 FQNEAQ. The CDR3 DNA is TGTGCCAGCAGCTCAACAGGGTTGAACACTGAAGCTTTCTTT. This gives the protein CASSSTGLNTEAFF.

The chain links TRBV7-9 to TRBJ1-6, with no clear D. Germline V gene sequence: CDR1 SEHNR, CDR2 FQNEAQ (reference sequence). The CDR3 contains 14 residues. Between the trimmed V and J ends, which lost 1 base and 7 bases, there was a span of 8 bases. The DNA of the CDR3 is TGTGCCAGCAGCTTAGGGGCCGGAAATTCACCCCTCCACTTT. It is translated as CASSLGAGNSPLHF.

The V call is TRBV10-1, the J call TRBJ2-1; 7 positions match TRBD2. The CDR3 runs to 13 residues. V shed 8 bases, J shed 5 bases, and the junction held 6 bases outside the gene matches. Per germline, CDR1 WNHNN and CDR2 SYGVQD (reference sequence). The CDR3 bases are TGCGCCAGCCAACTAGCGAGAAACAATGAGCAGTTCTTC. Its translation: CASQLARNNEQFF.

The genes are TRBV5-6 and TRBJ2-7; TRBD2 aligns across 7 bases. The CDR3 sequence is 15 residues long. With V trimmed by 2 bases and J by 2 bases, 7 bases remained unmatched. Germline CDR1 SGHDT, CDR2 YYEEEE. CDR3 loop: CASSLAGLSTYEQYF. DNA for the CDR3: TGTGCCAGCAGCTTAGCGGGACTCTCAACCTACGAGCAGTACTTC.

This clone was detected a few times. The rearrangement links TRBV7-3 to TRBJ2-3, with D perhaps TRBD1 (6 bases). Germline lookup yields CDR1 SGHTA and CDR2 FQGTGA. This CDR3 region has 14 residues. Deletions cut 5 bases from V and 4 bases from J, with 13 bases between. The CDR3 loop is CASSPQGQPDTQYF. DNA for the CDR3: TGTGCCAGCAGCCCCCAAGGACAGCCAGATACGCAGTATTTT. The complete variable domain, with remaining parts taken from reference TRBV7-3 and TRBJ2-3, reads GAGVSQTPSNKVTEKGKYVELRCDPISGHTALYWYRQSLGQGPEFLIYFQGTGAADDSGLPNDRFFAVRPEGSVSTLKIQRTERGDSAVYLCASSPQGQPDTQYFGPGTRLTVL.

V and J are TRBV30 and TRBJ1-5, with D tentatively TRBD1 (6 bases). The germline gives CDR1 GTSNPN, CDR2 SVGIG (reference sequence). The V gene lost 3 bases and the J gene lost 7 bases, with 19 bases spanning the gap. This CDR3 spans 15 amino acids. In nucleotides, the CDR3 is TGTGCCTGGAGCTCGGGGGCGTTTGGTGGCCAGCCCCAGCATTTT. The encoded protein is CAWSSGAFGGQPQHF.

V and J are TRBV9 and TRBJ1-2; TRBD1 matches 7 bases. This CDR3 is built from 15 residues. The J segment lost 8 bases and the V segment lost 3 bases, leaving 13 bases of the junction unmatched. Germline V gene lookup returns CDR1 SGDLS and CDR2 YYNGEE. This chain's CDR3 is CASSAAGTVFRGYTF. The DNA for the CDR3 is TGTGCCAGCAGCGCCGCCGGGACAGTCTTTAGGGGCTACACCTTC. The full variable domain, with the rest looked up from reference TRBV9 and TRBJ1-2, is DSGVTQTPKHLITATGQRVTLRCSPRSGDLSVYWYQQSLDQGLQFLIQYYNGEERAKGNILERFSAQQFPDLHSELNLSSLELGDSALYFCASSAAGTVFRGYTFGSGTRLTVV.

This clone has a handful of counts. The CDR3 here is CASRTWGGEANGYTF. The CDR3 bases are TGTGCCAGCAGAACCTGGGGGGGCGAAGCAAACGGCTACACCTTC. The chain uses TRBV6-5 and TRBJ1-2; possible D gene TRBD1, 6 bases. V was shortened by 6 bases and J by 8 bases, with 22 bases between the two germline ends. This CDR3 spans 15 amino acids. Germline assignment: CDR1 MNHEY and CDR2 SVGAGI.

V usage is TRBV5-6 and J usage is TRBJ2-5; 11 nucleotides align to TRBD2. This CDR3 comprises 16 residues. V was clipped by 3 bases and J by 4 bases; unmatched bases: 8. Germline-derived CDR1 and CDR2 are SGHDT and YYEEEE. The DNA of the CDR3 is TGTGCCAGCAGCTCCCTCCTAGCGGGGGGAGGAGAGACCCAGTACTTC. It yields the protein CASSSLLAGGGETQYF.

The CDR3 region is CASSSLTGKVGGTEAFF. In nucleotides, the CDR3 is TGTGCCAGCAGCTCATTAACAGGGAAGGTAGGCGGCACTGAAGCTTTCTTT. This chain links TRBV7-2 with TRBJ1-1; maybe TRBD1 (6 bases). The CDR3 extends over 17 amino acids. V lost 4 bases and J 4 bases, leaving 22 bases between the germline ends. CDR1 and CDR2 from the germline V gene are SGHTA and FQGNSA.

The chain uses TRBV27 and TRBJ2-7, with TRBD2 matching over 13 bases. Germline lookup yields CDR1 MNHEY and CDR2 SMNVEV (reference sequence). CDR3 length equals 15 residues. V was pared by 6 bases and J by 0 bases, with 2 bases of the junction left unmatched. CDR3 sequence: CASRLAGGLSYEQYF. The CDR3 DNA follows: TGTGCCAGCAGACTAGCGGGGGGGCTCTCCTACGAGCAGTACTTC.

The chain employs TRBV7-9 and TRBJ1-5; TRBD1 matches 8 bases. Germline-derived CDR1 and CDR2 are SEHNR and FQNEAQ (reference sequence). V gave up 3 bases and J gave up 5 bases; unmatched junction bases: 0. The CDR3 is 13 amino acids. CDR3 DNA sequence: TGTGCCAGCAGCTTGACAGGGGATCAGCCCCAGCATTTT. Translating gives CASSLTGDQPQHF.

The chain couples TRBV7-3 to TRBJ2-5; possible D gene TRBD1, 6 bases. The CDR3 spans 13 residues. V lost 5 bases and J 1 base, leaving 8 bases between the germline ends. The V gene's germline CDR1 is SGHTA and CDR2 FQGTGA. The CDR3 protein is CASSPRGQETQYF. The CDR3 nucleotides read TGTGCCAGCAGCCCCAGGGGCCAAGAGACCCAGTACTTC.

The J gene is TRBJ2-3, the V gene TRBV7-8, with D possibly called TRBD1 or TRBD2 (5 bases each). V dropped 5 bases and J dropped 6 bases, with 18 bases sitting between them. Germline assignment: CDR1 SGHVS and CDR2 FQNEAQ. This CDR3 spans 15 amino acids. CDR3 nucleotide sequence: TGTGCCAGCAGCCAGGGACGTTCGAAGCGGGATACGCAGTATTTT. Residues: CASSQGRSKRDTQYF.

The DNA for the CDR3 is TGTGCCAGCAGCTTAGGATCTCCGAAAGCTTTCTTT. Its translation: CASSLGSPKAFF. J is TRBJ1-1 and V is TRBV7-8, with D unresolved. The V end was cut by 1 base, the J end by 9 bases, with 9 bases between. CDR3 size: 12 residues. Germline-derived CDR1 and CDR2 are SGHVS and FQNEAQ.

The chain has TRBV4-1 and TRBJ2-7; TRBD1 might be the D (5 bases). V lost 5 bases to trimming and J lost 2 bases, with 16 bases between them. Germline lookup yields CDR1 MGHRA and CDR2 YSYEKL. This CDR3 spans 15 amino acids. The CDR3 region has the DNA TGCGCCAGCAGCATCAGGGAAGTAGGGCCCTACGAGCAGTACTTC. Translation: CASSIREVGPYEQYF.

This chain uses TRBV27 with TRBJ2-1, with TRBD1 matching over 9 bases. Trimming at V came to 6 bases and at J to 8 bases, leaving 17 bases not matched to a gene. Germline V gene lookup returns CDR1 MNHEY and CDR2 SMNVEV (reference sequence). The length of the CDR3 is 17 residues. The CDR3 DNA reads TGTGCCAGCAGGGGACAGGGTAAGGTCGGTGGGTCGCATGAGCAGTTCTTC. This codes for CASRGQGKVGGSHEQFF.

V and J are TRBV5-1 and TRBJ2-3, with D unclear. Germline V gene lookup returns CDR1 SGHRS and CDR2 YFSETQ. CDR3 length equals 17 residues. V was trimmed by 3 bases and J by 0 bases, leaving 17 bases between them. This CDR3 reads CASSYVTKASSTDTQYF. The CDR3, as DNA: TGCGCCAGCAGCTACGTTACGAAAGCCTCTAGCACAGATACGCAGTATTTT.

V gene TRBV7-9 combines with J gene TRBJ2-3; no firm D call. Per the germline V gene, CDR1 is SEHNR and CDR2 is FQNEAQ (reference sequence). The CDR3 spans 14 residues. The ends were cut back, 5 bases at V and 0 bases at J, with 9 bases in the middle. CDR3 residues: CASSPSTSTDTQYF. In nucleotides, the CDR3 is TGTGCCAGCAGCCCATCCACTAGCACAGATACGCAGTATTTT. Complete variable domain (other parts from reference TRBV7-9 and TRBJ2-3): DTGVSQNPRHKITKRGQNVTFRCDPISEHNRLYWYRQTLGQGPEFLTYFQNEAQLEKSRLLSDRFSAERPKGSFSTLEIQRTEQGDSAMYLCASSPSTSTDTQYFGPGTRLTVL.

This chain joins TRBV5-6 and TRBJ1-5; TRBD1 might be the D (6 bases). The CDR3 runs 19 residues. V lost 1 base, J lost 7 bases, and 27 bases lay in between. Germline V lookup: CDR1 SGHDT, CDR2 YYEEEE. CDR3 sequence (DNA): TGTGCCAGCAGCTTGTGGGGGGGGCCGGGGCAGGACTTTCGGCAGCCCCAGCATTTT. This translates into CASSLWGGPGQDFRQPQHF.